This T cell receptor beta chain derives from a study of cytomegalovirus exposure and HLA in healthy donors. Findings of the study overall: It was assumed in the presence/absence analyses that sequencing depth was roughly uniform across donors. Later analysis showed TCR association rates varying by HLA locus, highest for DRB1 and lowest for HLA-C. Most TCRs appeared rarely, but some public TCRs recurred in many donors.

With respect to this clone: Antigen specificity is unknown.

Both 60 Vbeta primers and 13 Jbeta primers went into the PCR. This table comes from immunoSEQ multiplex PCR, and its TCRdb copy is limited to in-frame clones, with some not included. The profile covers some 160,000 clones, with 65% to 80% appearing a single time and 1.5% to 2% taken by the ten largest. The specimen sequenced was PBMCs. This TCR was sampled from a woman between 40 and 50 years old in good health and CMV-seronegative.

In nucleotides, the CDR3 is TGTGCCAGTAGCCCCGGGGGAGGCTATGGCTACACCTTC. Translation: CASSPGGGYGYTF. V and J are TRBV19 and TRBJ1-2, with TRBD1 as a possible D gene (5 bases). The CDR3 covers 13 residues. Deletions cut 6 bases from V and 4 bases from J, with 12 bases between. Germline CDR1 LNHDA, CDR2 SQIVND (reference sequence).